The sequence of this TCR beta chain was determined in a study of shared T cell receptors in the human thymus. CDR1 and CDR2 from the germline V gene are SGHRS and YFSETQ. The CDR3 consists of 13 residues. The V and J ends lost 0 bases and 4 bases respectively, with 8 bases between them. Produced via immunoSEQ multiplex PCR; TCRdb's table is partial and in-frame only. The sample contains roughly 410,000 clones, 95% of which appear only once. The specimen sequenced was thymocytes. The chain carries TRBV5-1 and TRBJ2-7; D uncertain. This sequence was found in a human donor. Written as DNA, the CDR3 is TGCGCCAGCAGCTTGGACCCTCCTTACGAGCAGTACTTC. This gives the protein CASSLDPPYEQYF.